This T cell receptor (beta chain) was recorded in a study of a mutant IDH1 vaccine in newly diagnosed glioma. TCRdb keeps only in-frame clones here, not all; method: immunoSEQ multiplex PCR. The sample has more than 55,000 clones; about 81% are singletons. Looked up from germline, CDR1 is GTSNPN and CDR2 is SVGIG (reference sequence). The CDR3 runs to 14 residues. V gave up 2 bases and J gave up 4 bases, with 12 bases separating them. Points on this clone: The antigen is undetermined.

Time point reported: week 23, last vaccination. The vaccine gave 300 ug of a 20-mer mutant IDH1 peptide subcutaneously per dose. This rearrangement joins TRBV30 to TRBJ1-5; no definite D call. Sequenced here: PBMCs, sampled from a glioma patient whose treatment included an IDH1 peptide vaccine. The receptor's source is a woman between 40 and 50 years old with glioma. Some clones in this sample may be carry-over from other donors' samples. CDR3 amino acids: CAWSSGSLNQPQHF. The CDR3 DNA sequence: TGTGCCTGGAGTTCGGGGTCCCTGAATCAGCCCCAGCATTTT.